Below, 17 T cell receptor beta chains from the same sample are listed, as sequenced in a study of CD8+ T cells in alopecia areata. Time point in this sample: mouse skin 6 weeks after grafting, around onset of hair loss. Extracted RNA was reverse transcribed, and the resulting cDNA served as sequencing template. Generated by immunoSEQ multiplex PCR, the TCRdb table keeps only in-frame clones and is missing some. The profile covers 4,500 to 7,000 clones, none occurring a single time. Specimen: skin, collected at week 6. The receptor set was obtained from a C3H/HeJ mouse with alopecia areata. For this mouse line, the MHC haplotype is H2-k.

This clone was recorded a few times. These gene names are mouse names. The CDR3 goes on 4 residues after the read ends, and that part is filled in from the germline J gene. The chain has TRBV2 and TRBJ1-2, with D perhaps matching TRBD1 (5 bases). The CDR3 extends over 14 amino acids. V was clipped by 0 bases and J by 0 bases, with 5 bases between them. Germline values: CDR1 LGHNA, CDR2 YSYQKL. Partial CDR3 DNA: TGTGCCAGCAGCCAAGACAGGGCAAACTCC. Protein sequence: CASSQDRANS. The CDR3 in full is CASSQDRANSDYTF.

This clone was recorded at least ten times. All gene names here are mouse names. The read finishes 4 residues shy of the CDR3 end, and the germline J gene is used to complete it. The chain employs TRBV1 and TRBJ1-1; TRBD1 might be the D (5 bases). Trimming shortened V by 5 bases and J by 0 bases, and 7 bases separated the two germline ends. The V gene's germline CDR1 is NSQYPW and CDR2 LRSPGD (reference sequence). CDR3 length: 13 amino acids. The chain's CDR3 is CTCSQGANTEVFF. The part of the CDR3 DNA that was read is TGCACCTGCAGTCAGGGAGCAAACACA.

Many counts were recorded for this clone. Gene names refer to mouse genes. The sequenced fragment ends 4 residues before the CDR3 boundary, so the rest is inferred from the germline J gene. The genes are TRBV3 and TRBJ2-7, with D possibly being TRBD1 (5 bases). This CDR3 spans 12 amino acids. Germline assignment: CDR1 SNHLY and CDR2 FYNGKV (reference sequence). The part of the CDR3 DNA that was read is TGTGCCAGCAGCTTAGAAGGGGAT. It codes for CASSLEGD. In full, the CDR3 is CASSLEGDEQYF.

On this clone itself: Gene and germline names: mouse. Sequencing ends 4 residues short of the CDR3 end; the germline J gene provides the rest. V usage is TRBV5 and J usage is TRBJ2-5; TRBD2 matches 12 bases. Per the germline V gene, CDR1 is LGHNA and CDR2 is YNLKQL (reference sequence). CDR3 size: 17 residues. The junction had 2 bases not matched to a gene; V was cut back by 1 base and J by 0 bases. The chain's CDR3 is CASSQGTGGGNQDTQYF. The DNA read from the CDR3 is TGTGCCAGCAGCCAAGGGACTGGGGGGGGTAACCAAGAC.

This clone has only a few counts. The gene symbols are mouse symbols. The read falls 4 residues short of the CDR3 end, and the missing part is taken from the germline J gene. V and J are TRBV13-2 and TRBJ2-4; 9 nucleotides align to TRBD1. The CDR3 is made up of 14 amino acids. Germline V lookup: CDR1 NNHNN, CDR2 SYGAGS (reference sequence). The covered CDR3 bases are TGTGCCAGCGGTGGGACAGGGGAGGCAAAC. Its translation is CASGGTGEAN. The full CDR3 protein is CASGGTGEANTLYF.

This clone came up many times. Gene names are the mouse ones. The missing CDR3 end, 3 residues past where the read stops, is filled in from the germline J gene. The chain combines TRBV1 with TRBJ1-6; 7 nucleotides line up with TRBD1. TRBJ1-6 is known as an ORF, though its function is uncertain. The V gene's germline CDR1 is NSQYPW and CDR2 LRSPGD (reference sequence). Germline trimming cut 1 base from V and 3 bases from J; bases unmatched to any gene: 0. The CDR3 is 15 residues long. CDR3 residues: CTCSAAGGYNSPLYF. CDR3 bases read: TGCACCTGCAGTGCAGCAGGGGGCTATAATTCGCCC.

Details on this clone: The listed genes are named as in mouse. The CDR3 goes on 4 residues after the read ends, and that part is filled in from the germline J gene. The rearrangement links TRBV29 to TRBJ2-1; 9 bases line up with TRBD1. V dropped 5 bases and J dropped 5; count of bases not matched to a gene: 1. The V gene's germline CDR1 is MSHET and CDR2 SYDVDS. This CDR3 is built from 13 residues. The part of the CDR3 DNA that was read is TGTGCTAGCAGTAGGACAGGGGATGCT. Protein sequence: CASSRTGDA. In full, the CDR3 reads CASSRTGDAEQFF.

As regards this clone: The gene names here belong to mouse. With the read ending 3 residues before the CDR3 end, the germline J gene is used to fill in that end. This rearrangement joins TRBV13-2 to TRBJ1-6; no firm D call. TRBJ1-6 is an ORF, with its function uncertain. V was shortened by 0 bases and J by 9 bases, with 7 bases between the two germline ends. The germline CDR1 and CDR2 sequences are NNHNN and SYGAGS (reference sequence). This CDR3 contains 13 residues. The sequenced CDR3 bases are TGTGCCAGCGGTGATGCTGGCGGTTCGCCC. Translated, it gives CASGDAGGSP. The complete CDR3 protein is CASGDAGGSPLYF.

With regard to this clone: Gene labels here are mouse ones. The sequenced fragment ends 4 residues before the CDR3 boundary, so the rest is inferred from the germline J gene. J is TRBJ1-1 and V is TRBV13-2; the D gene is possibly TRBD1 (5 bases). This CDR3 spans 12 amino acids. V was pared by 5 bases and J by 2 bases, with 7 bases between. Germline CDR1 and CDR2: NNHNN and SYGAGS (reference sequence). The CDR3 bases that were read are TGTGCCAGCGGCGGACATAACACA. The encoded protein is CASGGHNT. The full CDR3 protein is CASGGHNTEVFF.

This clone has a count of ten or more. Any gene name here is a mouse gene name. The sequenced fragment ends 4 residues before the CDR3 boundary, so the rest is inferred from the germline J gene. The rearrangement links TRBV3 to TRBJ2-3; TRBD1 aligns across 7 bases. Germline V gene sequence: CDR1 SNHLY, CDR2 FYNGKV (reference sequence). The CDR3 totals 16 residues. The V and J ends lost 5 bases and 0 bases, in that order; junction bases with no gene match: 8. The CDR3 region is CASSHRDSPSAETLYF. The sequenced CDR3 bases are TGTGCCAGCAGCCACCGGGACAGTCCTAGTGCAGAA.

This clone appeared a few times. Gene names follow the mouse nomenclature. The read finishes 4 residues shy of the CDR3 end, and the germline J gene is used to complete it. The chain uses TRBV13-3 and TRBJ1-1; perhaps TRBD1 as D (6 bases). Germline V gives CDR1 NNHDY, CDR2 SYVADS. The V end lost 4 bases, the J end lost 1 base, and 8 bases lay between the germline ends. The CDR3 runs 13 residues. Partial CDR3 DNA: TGTGCCAGCAGTTCAGGGGCGAACACA. As protein: CASSSGANT. The entire CDR3 is CASSSGANTEVFF.

This clone was counted only a few times. Gene names follow the mouse nomenclature. The read terminates 4 residues ahead of where the CDR3 ends, so the germline J gene completes it. The chain uses TRBV13-2 and TRBJ1-2, with 10 bases fitting TRBD1. From germline, CDR1 is NNHNN and CDR2 SYGAGS (reference sequence). The CDR3 extends over 14 amino acids. The V gene end was trimmed by 3 bases and the J gene end by 4 bases; junction bases not matched to a gene: 3. The part of the CDR3 DNA that was read is TGTGCCAGCGGTGCCCGACAGGGGGCCTCC. This encodes CASGARQGAS. From start to end, the CDR3 is CASGARQGASDYTF.

The sample holds a few counts of this clone. The listed genes are named as in mouse. The read terminates 4 residues before the CDR3 end, so the remaining end is supplied by the germline J gene. This sequence joins TRBV19 and TRBJ1-2; no clear D gene. The CDR3 length is 14 residues. Per germline, CDR1 FNHDT and CDR2 SITEND (reference sequence). The V gene lost 5 bases and the J gene lost 0 bases, with 11 bases spanning the gap. The CDR3 here is CASSPDIANSDYTF. CDR3 bases read: TGTGCCAGCAGCCCAGACATTGCAAACTCC.

Details on this clone: Germline and genes: mouse. The observed sequence ends 4 residues before the CDR3 terminus, with the missing tail filled in from the germline J gene. The V gene is TRBV13-3, the J gene TRBJ2-5; D might be TRBD2 (5 bases). The germline V gene encodes CDR1 NNHDY and CDR2 SYVADS. The CDR3 has 12 residues. The covered CDR3 bases are TGTGCCAGCAGTGATCCTGGGGAC. Translating it yields CASSDPGD. The complete CDR3 protein is CASSDPGDTQYF.

As to this clone: Mouse germline and gene names are used. The read is 4 residues too short to cover the CDR3 end, so that end is filled in from the germline J gene. The genes are TRBV13-1 and TRBJ2-2; D might be TRBD1 (7 bases). Germline V gene lookup returns CDR1 NSHNY and CDR2 SYGAGN. V was cut by 2 bases and J by 2 bases, with 10 bases left in between. The CDR3 spans 15 residues. The part of the CDR3 DNA that was read is TGTGCCAGCAGTGAAAGGGGGCGCAACACCGGG. Its protein is CASSERGRNTG. The full-length CDR3 reads as CASSERGRNTGQLYF.

This clone came up a few times. Any gene name here is a mouse gene name. The missing CDR3 end, 4 residues past where the read stops, is filled in from the germline J gene. The chain is built from TRBV1 and TRBJ2-1; 10 nucleotides match TRBD2. Trimming at V came to 0 bases and at J to 1 base, leaving 3 bases not matched to a gene. The CDR3 is 17 amino acids. Germline-derived CDR1 and CDR2 are NSQYPW and LRSPGD (reference sequence). The CDR3 region is CTCSADAGGANYAEQFF. The covered CDR3 bases are TGCACCTGCAGTGCAGATGCTGGGGGGGCCAACTATGCT.

Turning to this clone: Germline and genes: mouse. CDR3: CASGEGGRTEVFF. The CDR3 bases that were read are TGTGCCAGCGGTGAGGGGGGGCGAACA. The chain couples TRBV13-2 to TRBJ1-1; D is perhaps TRBD1 (6 bases). The read falls 4 residues short of the CDR3 end, and the missing part is taken from the germline J gene. CDR1 and CDR2 (germline): NNHNN, SYGAGS (reference sequence). The CDR3 sequence is 13 residues long.